This is a list of T cell receptor beta chains from one sample in a study of beta chain features in type 1 diabetes. The assay was immunoSEQ multiplex PCR, and TCRdb's table has in-frame clones only and misses some. The sample holds around 250,000 clones; 24% are singletons and the top ten take about 0.012%. The specimen was naive CD4+ T cells from blood. These receptors all come from a woman in her twenties or thirties with type 1 diabetes. Both conserved end residues are part of each CDR3. Fields, in order: clone size, J gene, V gene, D gene, CDR3 DNA, CDR3 protein. The D gene is left open where the match is weak. Part of the rows lack a size; the others show once, few, many or a class for expanded clones.

clone size: few; J gene: TRBJ2-5; V gene: TRBV20-1; D gene: NA; CDR3 DNA: TGCAGTAACAGGGTCCAAGAGACCCAGTACTTC; CDR3 protein: CSNRVQETQYF
clone size: NA; J gene: TRBJ1-2; V gene: TRBV30; D gene: NA; CDR3 DNA: TGTGCCTGGAATAGACAGTATGGCTACACCTTC; CDR3 protein: CAWNRQYGYTF
clone size: once; J gene: TRBJ2-5; V gene: TRBV18; D gene: NA; CDR3 DNA: TGTGCCAGCTCAACTAGGGCGCAAGAGACCCAGTACTTC; CDR3 protein: CASSTRAQETQYF
clone size: few; J gene: TRBJ2-3; V gene: TRBV2; D gene: TRBD2; CDR3 DNA: TGTGCCAGCAGTGAAGCGCTTGGCGGGGGGGCAGATACGCAGTATTTT; CDR3 protein: CASSEALGGGADTQYF
clone size: once; J gene: TRBJ2-4; V gene: TRBV7-7; D gene: TRBD2; CDR3 DNA: TGTGCTAGCAGCCCGCTACTAGCGGGAGCGGAAGCCAAAAACATTCAGTACTTC; CDR3 protein: CASSPLLAGAEAKNIQYF
clone size: few; J gene: TRBJ2-3; V gene: TRBV20-1; D gene: TRBD1; CDR3 DNA: TGCAGTGCTTACAGGGGAAATACGCAGTATTTT; CDR3 protein: CSAYRGNTQYF
clone size: once; J gene: TRBJ2-2; V gene: TRBV5-1; D gene: TRBD1; CDR3 DNA: TGCGCCAGCAGCTTGGGGACAGGGGTCACCGGGGAGCTGTTTTTT; CDR3 protein: CASSLGTGVTGELFF
clone size: few; J gene: TRBJ2-1; V gene: TRBV28; D gene: NA; CDR3 DNA: TGTGCCAGCAGTTCCCCGGGACAATTGAACAATGAGCAGTTCTTC; CDR3 protein: CASSSPGQLNNEQFF
clone size: few; J gene: TRBJ1-4; V gene: TRBV7-9; D gene: NA; CDR3 DNA: TGTGCCAGCAGCTTAGGAGTAGTACAGGGCCGTGGTGAAAAACTGTTTTTT; CDR3 protein: CASSLGVVQGRGEKLFF
clone size: few; J gene: TRBJ2-7; V gene: TRBV28; D gene: NA; CDR3 DNA: TGTGCCAGCAGTCCCCCTATCTTGGAGCAGTACTTC; CDR3 protein: CASSPPILEQYF
clone size: NA; J gene: TRBJ1-1; V gene: TRBV28; D gene: TRBD1; CDR3 DNA: TGTGCCAGCAGTACGACAGGGGAGGCCACTGAAGCTTTCTTT; CDR3 protein: CASSTTGEATEAFF
clone size: NA; J gene: TRBJ2-1; V gene: TRBV4-1; D gene: TRBD2; CDR3 DNA: TGCGCCAGCAGCCAAGATCATCCTAGCGGGAGGGCTATGGGACAGTTCTTC; CDR3 protein: CASSQDHPSGRAMGQFF
clone size: NA; J gene: TRBJ2-5; V gene: TRBV30; D gene: NA; CDR3 DNA: TGTGCCTGGAAGCACTCAGGGCCCCCGACCCAGTACTTC; CDR3 protein: CAWKHSGPPTQYF
clone size: NA; J gene: TRBJ2-5; V gene: TRBV9; D gene: TRBD1; CDR3 DNA: TGTGCCAGCAGCGTAGAGGGGGCTAAGGAGACCCAGTACTTC; CDR3 protein: CASSVEGAKETQYF
clone size: few; J gene: TRBJ2-3; V gene: TRBV27; D gene: NA; CDR3 DNA: TGTGCCAGCAGTTTAATGCCCGGCGGGGCGCAGTATTTT; CDR3 protein: CASSLMPGGAQYF
clone size: NA; J gene: TRBJ2-7; V gene: TRBV5-1; D gene: TRBD2; CDR3 DNA: TGCGCCAGCAGCTTGAAGAGACTAGCGGGAGGCTCCGGCGAGCAGTACTTC; CDR3 protein: CASSLKRLAGGSGEQYF
clone size: NA; J gene: TRBJ1-5; V gene: TRBV7-2; D gene: NA; CDR3 DNA: TGTGCCAGCACCTCCCCTAATCAGCCCCAGCATTTT; CDR3 protein: CASTSPNQPQHF
clone size: few; J gene: TRBJ2-5; V gene: TRBV19; D gene: NA; CDR3 DNA: TGTGCCAGTAGCGACCGGGGAACCCAAGAGACCCAGTACTTC; CDR3 protein: CASSDRGTQETQYF
clone size: NA; J gene: TRBJ1-1; V gene: TRBV27; D gene: TRBD1; CDR3 DNA: TGTGCCAGCAGTTTATACAGGGGGTACACTGAAGCTTTCTTT; CDR3 protein: CASSLYRGYTEAFF
clone size: few; J gene: TRBJ2-1; V gene: TRBV2; D gene: NA; CDR3 DNA: TGTGCCAGCAGTGAAATTGGGCAGGGATTAGGTTCCTACAATGAGCAGTTCTTC; CDR3 protein: CASSEIGQGLGSYNEQFF
clone size: few; J gene: TRBJ2-3; V gene: TRBV6-5; D gene: TRBD1; CDR3 DNA: TGTGCCAGCAGTCGAGCCGGGACAGGAGATACGCAGTATTTT; CDR3 protein: CASSRAGTGDTQYF
clone size: NA; J gene: TRBJ1-2; V gene: TRBV28; D gene: NA; CDR3 DNA: TGTGCCAGCAGTTTTCCACAGGGAGTCTATGGCTACACCTTC; CDR3 protein: CASSFPQGVYGYTF
clone size: NA; J gene: TRBJ2-7; V gene: TRBV29-1; D gene: NA; CDR3 DNA: TGCAGCGTTGAAAGGAGTACTAGCGAGCAGTACTTC; CDR3 protein: CSVERSTSEQYF
clone size: NA; J gene: TRBJ1-2; V gene: TRBV30; D gene: NA; CDR3 DNA: TGTGCCTGGAGTGTTCAGTTCGCTGATGGCTACACCTTC; CDR3 protein: CAWSVQFADGYTF
clone size: NA; J gene: TRBJ2-5; V gene: TRBV7-9; D gene: TRBD1; CDR3 DNA: TGTGCCAGCAGCTTAGGGACAGGGGAAGAGACCCAGTACTTC; CDR3 protein: CASSLGTGEETQYF
clone size: NA; J gene: TRBJ2-1; V gene: TRBV9; D gene: TRBD2; CDR3 DNA: TGTGCCAGCAGCGTTGGAGCGGGAGTAAGGAACAATGAGCAGTTCTTC; CDR3 protein: CASSVGAGVRNNEQFF
clone size: few; J gene: TRBJ1-2; V gene: TRBV30; D gene: NA; CDR3 DNA: TGTGCCTGGGGGGAGGGGATGGATTTTGGTGGCTACACCTTC; CDR3 protein: CAWGEGMDFGGYTF
clone size: few; J gene: TRBJ1-1; V gene: TRBV27; D gene: NA; CDR3 DNA: TGTGCCAGCAGTTTACTTGACAGGAACACTGAAGCTTTCTTT; CDR3 protein: CASSLLDRNTEAFF
clone size: NA; J gene: TRBJ2-5; V gene: TRBV28; D gene: TRBD2; CDR3 DNA: TGTGCCAGCAGTTTGGGAGGGAGTGGTAGAGAGACCCAGTACTTC; CDR3 protein: CASSLGGSGRETQYF
clone size: few; J gene: TRBJ2-5; V gene: TRBV28; D gene: NA; CDR3 DNA: TGTGCCAGCAGCCATGACAGTGTCCAGTACTTC; CDR3 protein: CASSHDSVQYF
clone size: NA; J gene: TRBJ1-1; V gene: TRBV5-1; D gene: NA; CDR3 DNA: TGCGCCAGCACCCTGGACAGTAAGAACACTGAAGCTTTCTTT; CDR3 protein: CASTLDSKNTEAFF
clone size: NA; J gene: TRBJ1-2; V gene: TRBV7-3; D gene: NA; CDR3 DNA: TGTGCCAGCAGCCAAACTACCGGGGGTGGCTACACCTTC; CDR3 protein: CASSQTTGGGYTF
clone size: NA; J gene: TRBJ2-4; V gene: TRBV10-3; D gene: NA; CDR3 DNA: TGTGCCATCAGTCCCGGGGCAGGGGAATCCAAAAACATTCAGTACTTC; CDR3 protein: CAISPGAGESKNIQYF
clone size: once; J gene: TRBJ1-2; V gene: TRBV28; D gene: TRBD1; CDR3 DNA: TGTGCCAGCAGTTACCGAGACAGGGTCCGTGGCTACACCTTC; CDR3 protein: CASSYRDRVRGYTF
clone size: NA; J gene: TRBJ2-7; V gene: TRBV4-1; D gene: TRBD2; CDR3 DNA: TGCGCCAGCAGCCAACCGACTAGCGGGAGGAAGTACGAGCAGTACTTC; CDR3 protein: CASSQPTSGRKYEQYF
clone size: NA; J gene: TRBJ1-2; V gene: TRBV14; D gene: NA; CDR3 DNA: TGTGCCAGCAGCCAAGAAGGGGATGGAGTAGGCTACACCTTC; CDR3 protein: CASSQEGDGVGYTF
clone size: NA; J gene: TRBJ1-1; V gene: TRBV28; D gene: NA; CDR3 DNA: TGTGCAGCAGGGTCAGGGCAGGGGAACACTGAAGCTTTCTTT; CDR3 protein: CAAGSGQGNTEAFF
clone size: NA; J gene: TRBJ2-1; V gene: TRBV5-1; D gene: NA; CDR3 DNA: TGCGCCAGCAGCTTGGTTTCAACAGCTAAAGACAATGAGCAGTTCTTC; CDR3 protein: CASSLVSTAKDNEQFF
clone size: NA; J gene: TRBJ1-5; V gene: TRBV4-1; D gene: TRBD1; CDR3 DNA: TGCGCCAGCAGCCAACGTGCCGGGACAGCCTTTATGGGTCCCCAGCATTTT; CDR3 protein: CASSQRAGTAFMGPQHF
clone size: NA; J gene: TRBJ2-1; V gene: TRBV6-5; D gene: TRBD2; CDR3 DNA: TGTGCCAGCACGGGAGGTGACAATGAGCAGTTCTTC; CDR3 protein: CASTGGDNEQFF